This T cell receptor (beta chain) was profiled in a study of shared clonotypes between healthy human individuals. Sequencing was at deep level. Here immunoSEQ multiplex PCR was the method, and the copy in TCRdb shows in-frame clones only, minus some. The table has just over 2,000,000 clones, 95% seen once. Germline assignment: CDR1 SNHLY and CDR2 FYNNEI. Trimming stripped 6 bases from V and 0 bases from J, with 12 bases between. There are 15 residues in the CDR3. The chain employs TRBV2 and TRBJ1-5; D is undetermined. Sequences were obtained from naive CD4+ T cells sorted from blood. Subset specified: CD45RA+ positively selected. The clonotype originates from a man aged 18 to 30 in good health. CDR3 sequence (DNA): TGTGCCAGCAGCCAGGACGGGAATAGCAATCAGCCCCAGCATTTT. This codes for CASSQDGNSNQPQHF.